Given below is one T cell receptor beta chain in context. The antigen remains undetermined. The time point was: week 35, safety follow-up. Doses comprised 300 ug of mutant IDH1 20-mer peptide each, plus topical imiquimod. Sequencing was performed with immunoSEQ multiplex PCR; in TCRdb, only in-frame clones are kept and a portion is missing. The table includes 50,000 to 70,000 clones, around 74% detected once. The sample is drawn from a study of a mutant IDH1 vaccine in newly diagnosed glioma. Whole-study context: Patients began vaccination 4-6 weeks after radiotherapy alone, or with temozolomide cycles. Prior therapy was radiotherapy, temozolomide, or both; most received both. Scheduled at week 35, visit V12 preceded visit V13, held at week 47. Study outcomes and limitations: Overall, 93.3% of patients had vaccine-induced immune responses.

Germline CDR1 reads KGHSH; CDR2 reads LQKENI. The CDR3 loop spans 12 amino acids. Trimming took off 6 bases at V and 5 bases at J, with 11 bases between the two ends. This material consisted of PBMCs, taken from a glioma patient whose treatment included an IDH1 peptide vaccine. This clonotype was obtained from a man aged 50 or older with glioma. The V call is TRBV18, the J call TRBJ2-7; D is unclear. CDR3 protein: CASSPTYDEQYF. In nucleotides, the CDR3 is TGTGCCAGCTCCCCCACTTACGACGAGCAGTACTTC.